Included here is one TCR beta chain sequence, with context. This clonotype was found many times. What antigen it recognizes has not been identified. It has no much larger one-base neighbor in the sample; base qualities were not kept. The sample comes from a study of T cells in Graves' hyperthyroidism and ophthalmopathy (dated by TCRdb to between 2017 and 2020). Study-wide context: Peripheral blood samples were taken at initial diagnosis, before any treatment was given. To identify distinguishing TCR V-J signatures, a discovery cohort of about 100 patients was used, comprising 40 to 45 with Graves' ophthalmopathy and about 59 with stable Graves' hyperthyroidism. Prospective prediction of ophthalmopathy was tested in an independent validation cohort of some 20 hyperthyroidism patients and some 17 patients who later progressed to ophthalmopathy. The 100 discovery patients were divided at random into training and test sets in a 7:3 ratio. In about 6 Graves' hyperthyroidism patients, the study also compared T-cell repertoires from thyroid tissue with T-cell repertoires from blood. Following sampling, methimazole starting at 30 mg daily was given to hyperthyroidism patients, and high-dose intravenous methylprednisolone was given to ophthalmopathy patients. According to the paper, TCR Vbeta CDR3 sequencing was carried out on 135 peripheral blood samples, which came from 40 to 45 ophthalmopathy, some 73 hyperthyroidism and roughly 17 progressor patients. Study-wide findings and limitations: A 13 V-J signature model separated ophthalmopathy from stable hyperthyroidism, with around 91% sensitivity and around 84% specificity in cross-validation and 80%/75% in testing. In validation, the model predicted progression to ophthalmopathy with approximately 71% sensitivity and approximately 74% specificity, a median of 6.5 months before onset. No statistical method was used to set the sample size in advance, and investigators knew the group allocation. Most expanded thyroid clonotypes (frequency above 0.001) were also detected in blood, suggesting blood repertoires may reflect thyroid immune responses.

The TCR beta CDR3 regions were amplified from the RNA transcripts. The first round of RT-PCR for the TCR CDR3 was performed with the HTBI primer set and the Qiagen OneStep RT-PCR kit. Libraries were constructed in a second round of multiplex PCR, after which size selection and purification were carried out. Paired-end sequencing of the libraries was performed with 100 bp reads on an Illumina HiSeq2000. Per the original workflow: Raw data were processed with SOAPnuke, discarding reads with adapters, uncalled bases, mean Phred below 15, or no exact constant-primer or identifier match. High-quality paired reads were merged with COPE v1.2.5, and unique nucleotide sequences were defined as clonotypes. Clonotypes were aligned to IMGT TRBV, TRBD and TRBJ reference segments using MiTCR v1.1. Analysis was restricted to V-J combinations with a frequency above 0.0001, which covered approximately 99% of repertoires. The TCS score was defined as F50 (clonal expansion) divided by E x V (chaos), with BLOSUM62-based TCRdist calculated between CDR3 peptides within each V-J. Welch's t-statistics and random forest reduced 514 V-J features to 13, which were used in a naive Bayes classifier (R e1071). The raw public data were reprocessed by TCRdb itself: fastp quality trimming at Q25, MiXCR clonotype calling, in-frame beta chains only. Records with the same CDR3 protein are collapsed into one entry carrying the most frequent genes and DNA. The V and J calls follow TCRdb's processing rather than the paper's. Here the sample has roughly 200,000 distinct CDR3 sequences; about 17% occur a single time. About 45% of the sample belongs to the ten largest clones.

A patient counted as having stable Graves' hyperthyroidism if no progression to ophthalmopathy occurred over 18 months of follow-up. Hyperthyroidism patients were newly diagnosed, with disease duration under 2 months, and aged 18 to 65 years. Exclusion was applied to patients with uncontrolled infections, other autoimmune diseases, pregnancy or lactation. Clinical symptoms, serum thyroxine and TRAb, thyroid ultrasound, and orbital computed tomography formed the basis for the diagnoses. PBMCs were isolated from 10 ml of fresh peripheral blood by Ficoll-Paque density gradient centrifugation. Total RNA was extracted with Trizol reagent, and quality was checked on an Agilent 2100 Bioanalyzer. The germline ends are 13 bases apart after V is trimmed by 0 bases and J by 5 bases. Sequences SNHLY (CDR1) and FYNNEI (CDR2) are obtained from the germline V gene. The CDR3 numbers 15 residues from cysteine through phenylalanine. The sequence is cut down to CDR3 DNA, 45 bases in frame from base 1.

What was sequenced was blood. The clonotype comes from a man in his forties or fifties with Graves' hyperthyroidism. The sequence links TRBV2 to TRBJ2-5; TRBD2 might be the D gene, on 5 matching bases. The bases are TGTGCCAGCAGTGAAGCGCCCGGGGTAGAGGAGACCCAGTACTTC. It translates to CASSEAPGVEETQYF.